This is a list of T cell receptor beta chains from one sample in a study of T cell repertoires in Merkel cell carcinoma. Using immunoSEQ multiplex PCR, the repertoire was profiled, and TCRdb retains in-frame clones only, with some absent. The table records roughly 14,000 clones, approximately 80% of them present only once. The sequenced sample consisted of tumor tissue. The receptors were gathered from an adult with Merkel cell carcinoma. CDR3s leave out the opening cysteine and the closing phenylalanine or tryptophan. Each record gives: V gene, CDR3 protein.

TRBV6-5 | ASSYRDADYGYT
TRBV10-3 | ATRGGTVYYGYT
TRBV21-1 | ASSKVGSGVKTGNTIY
TRBV15 | ATSRERDASNEKLF
TRBV24-1 | ATSATILAGDWYEQF
TRBV4-3 | ASSAGLPGTNTGELF
TRBV11-3 | ASSLAAIFYEQY
TRBV10-2 | ASSEPGQLGSPLH
TRBV7-3 | ASSSRTPPDTQY
TRBV19 | ASSIHRGGNEQF
TRBV7-2 | ASSLQLAESSYNEQF
TRBV7-2 | ASREVAGASYEQY
TRBV27 | ASSATVSYEQY
TRBV6-2/TRBV6-3 | ASSPSTSFKNIQY
TRBV11-3 | ASSLGTGRRGEAF
TRBV4-2 | ASSQDPRTSGRGTYNEQF
TRBV3-1/TRBV3-2 | ASSQVPGSSYNSPLH
TRBV19 | ASSIVGTALNQPQH
TRBV28 | ASSSVNGGQY
TRBV18 | ASSPVAGGPEDEQF
TRBV19 | ASSLGTTWQAEAF
TRBV7-9 | ASSLDPRTGRVETQY
TRBV5-6 | ASSFFQGGPSEAF
TRBV28 | ASLDDREEQF
TRBV19 | ASTKRTSFNTGELF
TRBV4-3 | ASSQASGTPGDTQY
TRBV5-4 | ASSLDSGSYEQY
TRBV5-4 | ASSSGTPGTGELF
TRBV3-1/TRBV3-2 | ASSPRTQNEKLF
TRBV5-6 | ASSLVGGAGNTIY
TRBV12-3/TRBV12-4 | ASGGRNTDTQY
TRBV2 | ASSDLGREYGTEAF
TRBV19 | ASSTGLVGGDTQY
TRBV5-4 | ASSLSLAGGSYNEQF
TRBV19 | ASSPSGAGTGELF
TRBV18 | ASSPAGGQETQY
TRBV28 | ASRARQGEAF
TRBV5-1 | ATAPQGADTQY
TRBV12-3/TRBV12-4 | ASSLGGNEQY
TRBV7-2 | ASSLGLAGDRPYEQY
TRBV6-2/TRBV6-3 | ASSPGQWNTEAF
TRBV28 | ASSPPDSTDTQY
TRBV6-4 | ASSDTSGSTGELF
TRBV28 | ASSLRGGGQEQF
TRBV4-1 | ASSQEGQGDQPQH
TRBV27 | ASSYIGGVTEAF
TRBV18 | ASSSTGRDQPQH
TRBV7-2 | ASSLEPPAGGRNEQY
TRBV6-2/TRBV6-3 | ASSYGGSDEKLF
TRBV7-2 | ASSPPGGQGADTQY